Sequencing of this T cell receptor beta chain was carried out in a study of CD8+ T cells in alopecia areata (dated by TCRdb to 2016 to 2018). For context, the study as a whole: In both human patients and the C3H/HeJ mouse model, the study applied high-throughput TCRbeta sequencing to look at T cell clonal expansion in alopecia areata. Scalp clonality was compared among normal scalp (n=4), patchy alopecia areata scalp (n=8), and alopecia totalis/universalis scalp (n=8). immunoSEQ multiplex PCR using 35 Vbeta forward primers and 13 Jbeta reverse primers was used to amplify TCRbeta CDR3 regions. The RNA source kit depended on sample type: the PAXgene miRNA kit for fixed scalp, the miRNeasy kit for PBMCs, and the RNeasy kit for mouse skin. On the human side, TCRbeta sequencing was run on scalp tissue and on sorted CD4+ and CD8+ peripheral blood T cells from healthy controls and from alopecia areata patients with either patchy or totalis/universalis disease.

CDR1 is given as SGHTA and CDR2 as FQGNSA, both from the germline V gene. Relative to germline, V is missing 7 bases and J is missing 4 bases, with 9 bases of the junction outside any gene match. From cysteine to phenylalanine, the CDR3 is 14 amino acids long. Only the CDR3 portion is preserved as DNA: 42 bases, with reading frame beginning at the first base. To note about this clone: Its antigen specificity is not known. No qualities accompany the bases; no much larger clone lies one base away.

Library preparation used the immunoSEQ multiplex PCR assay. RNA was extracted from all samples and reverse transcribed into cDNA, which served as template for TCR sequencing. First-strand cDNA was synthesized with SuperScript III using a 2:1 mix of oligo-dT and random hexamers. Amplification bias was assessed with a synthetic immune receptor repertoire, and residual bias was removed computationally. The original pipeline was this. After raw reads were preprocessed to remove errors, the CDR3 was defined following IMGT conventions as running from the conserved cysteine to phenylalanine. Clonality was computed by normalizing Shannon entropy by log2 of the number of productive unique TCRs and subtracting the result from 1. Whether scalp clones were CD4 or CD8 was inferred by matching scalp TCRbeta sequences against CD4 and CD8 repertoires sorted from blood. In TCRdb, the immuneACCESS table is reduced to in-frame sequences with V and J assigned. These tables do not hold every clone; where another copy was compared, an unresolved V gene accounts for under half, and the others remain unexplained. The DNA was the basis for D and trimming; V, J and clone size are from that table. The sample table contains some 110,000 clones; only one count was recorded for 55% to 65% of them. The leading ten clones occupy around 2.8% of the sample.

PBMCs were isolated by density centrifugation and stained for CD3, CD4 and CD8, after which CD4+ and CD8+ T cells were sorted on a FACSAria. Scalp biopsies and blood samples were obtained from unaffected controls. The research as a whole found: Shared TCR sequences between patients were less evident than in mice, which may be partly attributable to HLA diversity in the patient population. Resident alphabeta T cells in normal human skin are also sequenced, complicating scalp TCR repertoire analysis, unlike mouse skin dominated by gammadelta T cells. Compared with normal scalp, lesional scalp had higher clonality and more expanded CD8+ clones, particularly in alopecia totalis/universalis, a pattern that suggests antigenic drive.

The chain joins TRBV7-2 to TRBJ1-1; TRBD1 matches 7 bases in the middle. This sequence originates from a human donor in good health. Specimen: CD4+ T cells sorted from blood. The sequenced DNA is TGTGCCAGCAACCTACAGGGGATGGGCACTGAAGCTTTCTTT. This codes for CASNLQGMGTEAFF.